The 29 T cell receptor beta chains given below trace back to one sample, sequenced in a study of cytomegalovirus exposure and HLA in healthy donors. PCR was performed using 60 Vbeta and 13 Jbeta primers. TCRdb's table, derived via immunoSEQ multiplex PCR, lists solely in-frame clones and lacks some. The sample includes about 110,000 clones, roughly 69% seen only once; the top ten take 5.4%. The sample was PBMCs. These receptors all come from a woman in her 70s in good health and CMV-seropositive.

The rearrangement joins TRBV6-1 to TRBJ2-4, with TRBD1 matching 10 bases. CDR1 is MNHNS, CDR2 SASEGT, per germline. There are 14 residues in the CDR3. V gave up 6 bases and J gave up 6 bases; unmatched junction bases: 5. The CDR3 DNA follows: TGTGCCAGCAGATACGGACAGGGGGGAAACATTCAGTACTTC. Translating gives CASRYGQGGNIQYF.

V gene TRBV6-6 combines with J gene TRBJ2-7; maybe TRBD2 (5 bases). This CDR3 region has 14 residues. Germline loops: CDR1 MNHNY, CDR2 SVGAGI (reference sequence). V lost 2 bases, J lost 3 bases, and 11 bases lay in between. The CDR3 reads CASSYTDRGYEQYF. Here the CDR3 DNA reads TGTGCCAGCAGTTACACCGACCGGGGCTACGAGCAGTACTTC.

The sample holds a few counts of this clone. The CDR3 DNA reads TGTGCCAGTAGTACCGGGACTAGCGGAAAGACCCAGTACTTC. This sequence encodes CASSTGTSGKTQYF. The chain employs TRBV19 and TRBJ2-5; 11 bases are a match to TRBD2. V lost 4 bases to trimming and J lost 6 bases; unmatched junction nucleotides: 4. The length of the CDR3 is 14 residues. Germline CDR1 is LNHDA and CDR2 is SQIVND (reference sequence).

CDR3 loop: CASGGGRETQYF. CDR3 nucleotides: TGTGCCAGCGGGGGGGGCAGGGAGACCCAGTACTTC. The rearrangement links TRBV21-1 to TRBJ2-5; the DNA was not used to check the table's D call, TRBD2. TRBV21-1 is recorded as a pseudogene. The CDR3 loop spans 12 amino acids.

This clone was seen a few times. This sequence joins TRBV25-1 and TRBJ2-3; 7 bases are shared with TRBD2. V was clipped by 2 bases and J by 2 bases; unmatched bases: 7. CDR1 is MGHDK, CDR2 SYGVNS, per germline. CDR3 length: 16 residues. The CDR3 nucleotides are TGTGCCAGCAGTGAACGGGGGGTAGGCAACACAGATACGCAGTATTTT. Translation: CASSERGVGNTDTQYF.

V usage is TRBV30 and J usage is TRBJ1-2; the D is unclear. The CDR3 covers 12 residues. Per the germline V gene, CDR1 is GTSNPN and CDR2 is SVGIG (reference sequence). Trimming shortened V by 4 bases and J by 6 bases, and 12 bases separated the two germline ends. CDR3 in amino acids: CAWTHEANGYTF. The CDR3 DNA follows: TGTGCCTGGACCCACGAGGCGAATGGCTACACCTTC.

The chain couples TRBV5-1 to TRBJ2-2, with D possibly being TRBD2 (5 bases). V was cut by 2 bases and J by 0 bases, with 8 bases left in between. The CDR3 is 15 residues long. Germline lookup yields CDR1 SGHRS and CDR2 YFSETQ. CDR3 region: CASSLLDPNTGELFF. CDR3 bases: TGCGCCAGCAGCTTACTAGACCCGAACACCGGGGAGCTGTTTTTT.

The gene calls are TRBV9 and TRBJ1-1; D possibly corresponds to TRBD1 (5 bases). The CDR3 extends over 13 amino acids. Trimming cost V 4 bases and J 1 base, with 8 bases left between them. Germline loops: CDR1 SGDLS, CDR2 YYNGEE. CDR3 in amino acids: CASSYDRNTEAFF. CDR3 DNA sequence: TGTGCCAGCAGCTATGACAGGAACACTGAAGCTTTCTTT. Looking up the rest from reference TRBV9 and TRBJ1-1 gives the full variable domain: DSGVTQTPKHLITATGQRVTLRCSPRSGDLSVYWYQQSLDQGLQFLIQYYNGEERAKGNILERFSAQQFPDLHSELNLSSLELGDSALYFCASSYDRNTEAFFGQGTRLTVV.

There are a few counts of this clone. The genes are TRBV7-9 and TRBJ2-7; the match to TRBD1 covers 10 bases. CDR1 and CDR2 from the germline V gene are SEHNR and FQNEAQ (reference sequence). J was trimmed by 6 bases and V by 7 bases; bases with no gene match: 9. The length of the CDR3 is 14 residues. The CDR3 reads CASNLDRGSGEQYF. The CDR3 DNA reads as TGTGCCAGCAATTTGGACAGGGGGTCTGGCGAGCAGTACTTC.

The chain has TRBV29-1 and TRBJ2-7; tentatively, D is TRBD2 (7 bases). CDR1 is SQVTM and CDR2 is ANQGSEA in the germline V gene. This CDR3 is built from 11 residues. V was cut by 6 bases and J by 5 bases, with 11 bases left in between. CDR3 nucleotide sequence: TGCAGCGTAGGCGGGGGCCACGAGCAGTACTTC. Amino acid sequence: CSVGGGHEQYF.

The chain has TRBV5-4 and TRBJ2-3; D may be TRBD2 (6 bases). V was clipped by 4 bases and J by 2 bases, with 14 bases between them. The germline CDR1 and CDR2 sequences are SGHNT and YYREEE (reference sequence). The length of the CDR3 is 15 residues. CDR3 region: CASSPRAGYTDTQYF. The CDR3 DNA reads as TGTGCCAGCAGCCCCCGGGCGGGGTACACAGATACGCAGTATTTT. The variable domain in full, completed from reference TRBV5-4 and TRBJ2-3, reads ETGVTQSPTHLIKTRGQQVTLRCSSQSGHNTVSWYQQALGQGPQFIFQYYREEENGRGNFPPRFSGLQFPNYSSELNVNALELDDSALYLCASSPRAGYTDTQYFGPGTRLTVL.

The J gene is TRBJ1-1, the V gene TRBV14, with D maybe TRBD1 (6 bases). Trimming removed 0 bases from V and 8 bases from J, with 13 bases in between. The length of the CDR3 is 14 residues. Germline V gene data show CDR1 as SGHDN and CDR2 as FVKESK. CDR3: CASSQDGRGREAFF. CDR3 bases: TGTGCCAGCAGCCAAGATGGCAGGGGCCGCGAAGCTTTCTTT.

V usage is TRBV5-4 and J usage is TRBJ1-2; possibly TRBD1 for D (5 bases). This CDR3 has 14 residues. Trimming stripped 2 bases from V and 2 bases from J, with 10 bases between. Germline assignment: CDR1 SGHNT and CDR2 YYREEE (reference sequence). CDR3 region: CASSFSGNNYGYTF. CDR3 coding DNA: TGTGCCAGCAGCTTCTCAGGGAACAACTATGGCTACACCTTC.

DNA of the CDR3: TGCGCCAGCAGCTTGGGACAGGGACATAATGAAAAACTGTTTTTT. This codes for CASSLGQGHNEKLFF. The V gene is TRBV5-1, the J gene TRBJ1-4; 7 bases line up with TRBD1. The CDR3 is 15 amino acids. Germline V gene sequence: CDR1 SGHRS, CDR2 YFSETQ. V was clipped by 0 bases and J by 4 bases; unmatched bases: 3.

The chain couples TRBV5-1 to TRBJ2-2, with D hard to call. The germline CDR1 and CDR2 sequences are SGHRS and YFSETQ. Trimming pared 0 bases from V and 8 bases from J, leaving 11 bases between. The CDR3 covers 14 residues. This chain's CDR3 is CASSLVQMNGELFF. The DNA of the CDR3 is TGCGCCAGCAGCTTGGTTCAGATGAATGGGGAGCTGTTTTTT.

The chain uses TRBV9 and TRBJ2-6; a possible D gene is TRBD1 (5 bases). Per the germline V gene, CDR1 is SGDLS and CDR2 is YYNGEE. This CDR3 has 16 amino acids. V shed 2 bases and J shed 0 bases, with 9 bases lying between them. CDR3 sequence: CASSVGHLSGANVLTF. The CDR3 region has the DNA TGTGCCAGCAGCGTCGGACATCTCTCTGGGGCCAACGTCCTGACTTTC.

This clone was seen only a few times. The chain couples TRBV6-1 to TRBJ1-5, with a possible D match to TRBD1 (6 bases). The CDR3 loop spans 13 amino acids. Germline loops: CDR1 MNHNS, CDR2 SASEGT. The germline V and J ends were trimmed by 3 bases and 9 bases, with 12 bases remaining between them. Here the CDR3 DNA reads TGTGCCAGCAGTGACAGGGGTCTGGGGCCCCAGCATTTT. Its protein product is CASSDRGLGPQHF.

The rearrangement uses TRBV2 and TRBJ1-2; 9 nucleotides match TRBD1. The CDR3 runs 15 residues. The junction had 11 bases not matched to a gene; V was cut back by 8 bases and J by 4 bases. Germline V lookup: CDR1 SNHLY, CDR2 FYNNEI. The CDR3 nucleotides read TGTGCCAGCTTAAAGGACAGGGGTTTTGGCTATGGCTACACCTTC. Translating gives CASLKDRGFGYGYTF.

This rearrangement joins TRBV19 to TRBJ1-2; 9 bases are shared with TRBD1. Germline V gives CDR1 LNHDA, CDR2 SQIVND (reference sequence). J was trimmed by 5 bases and V by 4 bases; bases with no gene match: 8. There are 15 residues in the CDR3. The CDR3 region has the DNA TGTGCCAGTAGTACCGGGACAGGGAGATCGTATGGCTACACCTTC. As protein: CASSTGTGRSYGYTF.

With regard to this clone: The germline gene is not matched at one end of the junction; a read error may be the cause. J is TRBJ1-2 and V is TRBV20-1; D is unresolved. The CDR3 extends over 11 amino acids. The germline CDR1 and CDR2 sequences are DFQATT and SNEGSKA (reference sequence). This CDR3 reads CSARDFEQNHF. CDR3 sequence (DNA): TGCAGTGCTAGAGATTTTGAACAGAACCATTTC.

This clone was detected only once. The chain couples TRBV7-2 to TRBJ1-2; D remains ambiguous. Germline V gene sequence: CDR1 SGHTA, CDR2 FQGNSA. The CDR3 sequence is 13 residues long. V lost 1 base and J 7 bases, leaving 10 bases between the germline ends. This CDR3 is CASSLGGTLGYTF. CDR3 DNA: TGTGCCAGCAGCTTAGGCGGTACCCTTGGCTACACCTTC.

This clone was counted between two and nine times. The chain is built from TRBV25-1 and TRBJ2-3; weak D call: TRBD2 (5 bases). V was cut by 8 bases and J by 2 bases, with 11 bases left in between. The CDR3 has 13 amino acids. Germline CDR1 MGHDK, CDR2 SYGVNS. The CDR3 loop reads CASALAPTDTQYF. In nucleotides, the CDR3 is TGTGCCAGCGCCCTAGCCCCCACAGATACGCAGTATTTT.

The J gene is TRBJ2-3, the V gene TRBV5-4; D perhaps matches TRBD2 (7 bases). Germline V gives CDR1 SGHNT, CDR2 YYREEE (reference sequence). The CDR3 has 15 residues. V lost 5 bases, J lost 1 base, and 14 bases lay in between. CDR3 loop: CASRVRGGGTDTQYF. The CDR3 nucleotides read TGTGCCAGCAGGGTGAGGGGGGGCGGCACAGATACGCAGTATTTT.

In its sample, this clone was seen a few times. CDR3 sequence reads: CAWSVLRGISNYGYTF. For the CDR3, the DNA is TGTGCCTGGAGTGTACTTCGGGGGATTTCTAACTATGGCTACACCTTC. This rearrangement joins TRBV30 to TRBJ1-2; the D gene is possibly TRBD1 (5 bases). CDR1 and CDR2 from the germline V gene are GTSNPN and SVGIG (reference sequence). V was cut by 0 bases and J by 0 bases, with 14 bases left in between. The CDR3 is made up of 16 amino acids.

V gene TRBV10-3 combines with J gene TRBJ1-6; TRBD1 matches 7 bases. Looked up from germline, CDR1 is ENHRY and CDR2 is SYGVKD. Trimming removed 2 bases from V and 7 bases from J; junction bases left unmatched: 2. The CDR3 contains 14 residues. The CDR3 nucleotides read TGTGCCATCAGTGAGGGACAGGACAATTCACCCCTCCACTTT. This encodes CAISEGQDNSPLHF.

CDR3 sequence: CASTGQENTEAFF. The CDR3 DNA reads as TGTGCCAGCACCGGACAGGAGAACACTGAAGCTTTCTTT. The rearrangement uses TRBV2 and TRBJ1-1; 7 positions agree with TRBD1. Germline CDR1 SNHLY, CDR2 FYNNEI. V lost 7 bases, J lost 1 base, and 3 bases stayed unmatched. The CDR3 runs to 13 residues.

The V call is TRBV30, the J call TRBJ1-1; 8 bases match TRBD1. This CDR3 comprises 15 residues. Germline assignment: CDR1 GTSNPN and CDR2 SVGIG (reference sequence). V shed 2 bases, J shed 1 base, and the junction held 6 bases outside the gene matches. The DNA of the CDR3 is TGTGCCTGGAGTTTGACAGGGGTCACGAACACTGAAGCTTTCTTT. Its protein product is CAWSLTGVTNTEAFF.

V is TRBV7-2 and J is TRBJ1-1, with D unresolved. Germline V gene data show CDR1 as SGHTA and CDR2 as FQGNSA. The CDR3 runs 13 residues. The germline V and J ends were trimmed by 7 bases and 0 bases, with 9 bases remaining between them. In DNA form, the CDR3 reads TGTGCCAGCACCGCGCCAATGAACACTGAAGCTTTCTTT. Protein sequence: CASTAPMNTEAFF. Complete variable domain (other parts from reference TRBV7-2 and TRBJ1-1): GAGVSQSPSNKVTEKGKDVELRCDPISGHTALYWYRQSLGQGLEFLIYFQGNSAPDKSGLPSDRFSAERTGGSVSTLTIQRTQQEDSAVYLCASTAPMNTEAFFGQGTRLTVV.

This rearrangement joins TRBV9 to TRBJ1-2, with D maybe TRBD1 (5 bases). CDR1 is SGDLS and CDR2 is YYNGEE in the germline V gene. The CDR3 is made up of 15 amino acids. V was shortened by 4 bases and J by 3 bases, with 16 bases between the two germline ends. In DNA, the CDR3 is TGTGCCAGCAGCCCGTCCGGGGGAGGGGACTATGGCTACACCTTC. Protein sequence: CASSPSGGGDYGYTF.